These 20 T cell receptor beta chains share one sample of origin, sequenced in a study of cytomegalovirus exposure and HLA in healthy donors. PCR amplification relied on 60 Vbeta primers (plus 13 Jbeta primers). This table comes from immunoSEQ multiplex PCR, and its TCRdb copy is limited to in-frame clones, with some not included. The table records roughly 160,000 clones, approximately 84% of them present only once. Material: PBMCs. Source of these receptors: a boy aged 2 to 9 in good health and CMV-seronegative.

The V and J genes are TRBV6-6 and TRBJ1-5; D remains unclear. In germline, CDR1 is MNHNY, CDR2 SVGAGI (reference sequence). V was clipped by 2 bases and J by 4 bases, with 15 bases between them. This CDR3 region has 16 residues. CDR3 protein: CASSYGLPDINQPQHF. The CDR3 DNA reads TGTGCCAGCAGTTACGGGCTCCCGGATATTAATCAGCCCCAGCATTTT.

This chain joins TRBV28 and TRBJ1-2, with D perhaps matching TRBD1 (5 bases). In germline, CDR1 is MDHEN, CDR2 SYDVKM. This CDR3 comprises 17 residues. V lost 1 base and J lost 8, with 23 bases in between. This CDR3 reads CASSLLFRTLTNDGYTF. In nucleotides, the CDR3 is TGTGCCAGCAGTTTATTATTTAGGACATTAACTAACGACGGCTACACCTTC.

V gene TRBV15 combines with J gene TRBJ2-5; possibly TRBD2 for D (6 bases). The CDR3 runs to 14 residues. The germline V and J ends were trimmed by 5 bases and 2 bases, with 12 bases remaining between them. Germline V gives CDR1 LNHNV, CDR2 YYDKDF (reference sequence). This CDR3 reads CATSGFGGQETQYF. The CDR3 coding sequence is TGTGCCACCAGCGGTTTCGGAGGGCAAGAGACCCAGTACTTC.

CDR3 loop: CASSILRYNEQFF. The CDR3 bases are TGTGCCAGTAGTATACTAAGATACAATGAGCAGTTCTTC. The chain joins TRBV19 to TRBJ2-1; D gene unclear. The V gene lost 2 bases and the J gene lost 4 bases, with 6 bases spanning the gap. This CDR3 has 13 residues. Germline V gene lookup returns CDR1 LNHDA and CDR2 SQIVND (reference sequence).

The chain employs TRBV9 and TRBJ2-7, with 8 nucleotides matching TRBD2. The germline gives CDR1 SGDLS, CDR2 YYNGEE. This CDR3 spans 16 amino acids. After removal of 3 bases from V and 4 bases from J, the junction contained 12 bases not matched to a gene. As DNA, the CDR3 is TGTGCCAGCAGCGCCTTCCTTGAAGCGGGAGATTACGAGCAGTACTTC. It codes for CASSAFLEAGDYEQYF.

This clone came up once. The chain joins TRBV27 to TRBJ1-5; weak D call: TRBD1 (6 bases). The CDR3 has 14 residues. Germline V gene sequence: CDR1 MNHEY, CDR2 SMNVEV (reference sequence). V was cut by 6 bases and J by 0 bases, with 9 bases left in between. CDR3 sequence reads: CASRLGGSNQPQHF. CDR3 in DNA: TGTGCCAGCAGGCTAGGGGGTAGCAATCAGCCCCAGCATTTT.

The CDR3 DNA follows: TGTGCCAGCAGCGCAGGAAACTATGGCTACACCTTC. Translated: CASSAGNYGYTF. The chain uses TRBV5-6 and TRBJ1-2; D call uncertain. Trimming stripped 4 bases from V and 2 bases from J, with 6 bases between. This CDR3 has 12 amino acids. Germline V gene lookup returns CDR1 SGHDT and CDR2 YYEEEE.

This chain links TRBV6-5 with TRBJ2-5, with D possibly being TRBD1 (5 bases). The CDR3 covers 13 residues. The germline V gene encodes CDR1 MNHEY and CDR2 SVGAGI. Trimming cost V 8 bases and J 1 base, with 11 bases left between them. The CDR3 DNA sequence: TGTGCCAGCGTAGGAGACAGCCAAGAGACCCAGTACTTC. It encodes CASVGDSQETQYF.

The rearrangement uses TRBV28 and TRBJ1-1; a weak D match, TRBD1 (5 bases). The CDR3 runs to 15 residues. Trimming shortened V by 7 bases and J by 4 bases, and 19 bases separated the two germline ends. Germline loops: CDR1 MDHEN, CDR2 SYDVKM. CDR3 sequence: CASTVIPGGSTEAFF. The CDR3 nucleotides read TGTGCCAGCACCGTGATTCCCGGGGGGAGCACTGAAGCTTTCTTT.

CDR3 DNA sequence: TGTGCCAGCAGCTCACCCTACCGACAGGGCAACACTGAAGCTTTCTTT. Residues: CASSSPYRQGNTEAFF. The chain joins TRBV5-4 to TRBJ1-1; 7 nucleotides line up with TRBD1. After removal of 3 bases from V and 2 bases from J, the junction contained 10 bases not matched to a gene. The CDR3 consists of 16 residues. CDR1 is SGHNT and CDR2 is YYREEE in the germline V gene (reference sequence).

The V and J genes are TRBV5-1 and TRBJ1-1, with a tentative D call TRBD1 (5 bases). Germline CDR1 SGHRS, CDR2 YFSETQ. Trimming removed 0 bases at V and 1 base at J, with 10 bases between. The CDR3 runs to 15 residues. The CDR3 reads CASSLEAGPNTEAFF. CDR3 nucleotide sequence: TGCGCCAGCAGCTTGGAGGCAGGGCCGAACACTGAAGCTTTCTTT.

This chain links TRBV11-1 with TRBJ1-1, with TRBD1 matching 8 bases. This CDR3 spans 14 amino acids. V was clipped by 4 bases and J by 3 bases; unmatched bases: 4. Germline V gives CDR1 SGHAT, CDR2 FQDESV (reference sequence). The CDR3 spells CASSWGQEDTEAFF. The CDR3 DNA reads as TGTGCCAGCAGCTGGGGACAGGAGGACACTGAAGCTTTCTTT.

This chain links TRBV21-1 with TRBJ2-3; the D call TRBD2 from the table was never checked on the DNA. TRBV21-1 is annotated as a pseudogene. This CDR3 has 21 residues. DNA for the CDR3: TGTGCCAGCATCTTAGTAATTCTTAGGACTAGCGGGAGGTGGTGCACAGATACGCAGTATTTT. Its translation: CASILVILRTSGRWCTDTQYF.

The chain employs TRBV7-9 and TRBJ2-2; TRBD2 matches at 14 bases. With V trimmed by 5 bases and J by 0 bases, 5 bases remained unmatched. CDR1 and CDR2 (germline): SEHNR, FQNEAQ (reference sequence). The CDR3 is 18 residues long. The CDR3 region is CASSQGLAGGTNTGELFF. The CDR3 DNA reads TGTGCCAGCAGCCAAGGACTAGCGGGAGGTACGAACACCGGGGAGCTGTTTTTT.

V gene TRBV30 combines with J gene TRBJ1-2; no definite D call. CDR1 GTSNPN and CDR2 SVGIG come from the germline V gene (reference sequence). CDR3 length equals 11 residues. V shed 3 bases and J shed 4 bases, with 6 bases lying between them. The CDR3: CAWRSLYGYTF. CDR3 nucleotide sequence: TGTGCCTGGAGATCCCTCTATGGCTACACCTTC.

The V gene is TRBV11-3, the J gene TRBJ2-1; tentative D call: TRBD2 (5 bases). V gave up 1 base and J gave up 3 bases, with 7 bases separating them. CDR3 size: 14 residues. Germline CDR1 is SGHNT and CDR2 is YENEEA. The CDR3 coding sequence is TGTGCCAGCAGCTTAGGGGGAGACTACAATGAGCAGTTCTTC. Amino acid sequence: CASSLGGDYNEQFF. Full variable domain (missing parts from reference TRBV11-3 and TRBJ2-1): EAGVVQSPRYKIIEKKQPVAFWCNPISGHNTLYWYLQNLGQGPELLIRYENEEAVDDSQLPKDRFSAERLKGVDSTLKIQPAELGDSAVYLCASSLGGDYNEQFFGPGTRLTVL.

This chain uses TRBV5-1 with TRBJ2-2, with 7 bases aligning to TRBD1. J lost 3 bases, V lost 3 bases, and 5 bases had no gene match. This CDR3 region has 15 residues. Germline V gene lookup returns CDR1 SGHRS and CDR2 YFSETQ. DNA of the CDR3: TGCGCCAGCAGCTCGGACAGGCCTTACACCGGGGAGCTGTTTTTT. Residues: CASSSDRPYTGELFF.

J is TRBJ2-3 and V is TRBV2; D remains ambiguous. The CDR3 covers 14 residues. The V gene lost 4 bases and the J gene lost 2 bases, with 10 bases spanning the gap. The germline gives CDR1 SNHLY, CDR2 FYNNEI. The CDR3 DNA is TGTGCCAGCAGTGTTGGTACAGACACAGATACGCAGTATTTT. Protein product: CASSVGTDTDTQYF. The entire variable domain, with the rest obtained from reference TRBV2 and TRBJ2-3, is as follows: EPEVTQTPSHQVTQMGQEVILRCVPISNHLYFYWYRQILGQKVEFLVSFYNNEISEKSEIFDDQFSVERPDGSNFTLKIRSTKLEDSAMYFCASSVGTDTDTQYFGPGTRLTVL.

The rearrangement uses TRBV7-6 and TRBJ1-1; D perhaps matches TRBD1 (6 bases). The CDR3 has 13 residues. Germline assignment: CDR1 SGHVS and CDR2 FNYEAQ. V lost 4 bases to trimming and J lost 4 bases, with 10 bases between them. CDR3 coding DNA: TGTGCCAGCAGCTACCGGGACACCACTGAAGCTTTCTTT. This encodes CASSYRDTTEAFF. Supplemented by reference TRBV7-6 and TRBJ1-1, the full variable domain reads GAGVSQSPRYKVTKRGQDVALRCDPISGHVSLYWYRQALGQGPEFLTYFNYEAQQDKSGLPNDRFSAERPEGSISTLTIQRTEQRDSAMYRCASSYRDTTEAFFGQGTRLTVV.

V is TRBV6-4 and J is TRBJ2-1; 9 bases line up with TRBD1. Germline V CDR1 and CDR2: MRHNA, SNTAGT. This CDR3 comprises 16 residues. After removal of 4 bases from V and 2 bases from J, the junction contained 6 bases not matched to a gene. CDR3 sequence reads: CASSVTGTGPYNEQFF. CDR3 sequence (DNA): TGTGCCAGCAGTGTCACCGGGACAGGGCCCTACAATGAGCAGTTCTTC.